Presented here are 26 T cell receptor beta chains from one specimen sequenced in a study of T-cell memory formation after mild COVID-19. TCRdb reanalysed the 5' RACE reads using MiXCR and keeps one entry per CDR3 protein. The data show 300,000 to 350,000 distinct CDR3 sequences, around 19% seen once. Specimen: PBMCs or a T cell subset sorted from them (not recorded which). The receptors stem from a man younger than 35 who had mild COVID-19 (a few samples of this study predate the infection). Cell type and time point are not known.

The rearrangement links TRBV7-4 to TRBJ2-1; possibly TRBD2 for D (6 bases). CDR1 is SGHVT and CDR2 is SQSDAQ in the germline V gene. The CDR3 runs 14 residues. V lost 8 bases, J lost 6 bases, and 17 bases lay in between. CDR3 region: CASATEGILNEQFF. The CDR3 nucleotides are TGTGCCAGCGCGACGGAGGGGATTCTCAATGAGCAGTTCTTC.

This clonotype was found a few times. The chain joins TRBV2 to TRBJ2-2, with 8 bases lining up with TRBD2. V dropped 7 bases and J dropped 6; count of bases not matched to a gene: 10. Germline CDR1 and CDR2: SNHLY and FYNNEI. CDR3 size: 15 residues. CDR3 sequence (DNA): TGTGCCAGCACATGGCGGGGGGCCCCCGCCGGGGAGCTGTTTTTT. Translating gives CASTWRGAPAGELFF.

This clonotype was found a few times. The rearrangement uses TRBV12-3 or TRBV12-4 and TRBJ2-2; D ambiguous. V shed 5 bases and J shed 2 bases, with 12 bases lying between them. This CDR3 is 15 amino acids long. CDR3: CASSPGRPNTGELFF. The CDR3, as DNA: TGTGCCAGCAGTCCTGGGCGTCCAAACACCGGGGAGCTGTTTTTT.

The rearrangement joins TRBV21-1 to TRBJ1-6; the listed D gene, TRBD1, was not tested against the DNA. TRBV21-1 is a known pseudogene. CDR3 length: 14 residues. CDR3 protein: CASSPKGGGPPLHF. The DNA for the CDR3 is TGTGCCAGCAGCCCTAAGGGGGGGGGGCCACCCCTCCACTTT.

This clonotype was detected a few times. The rearrangement joins TRBV20-1 to TRBJ1-2, with 9 bases matching TRBD1. Losses at the gene ends were 7 bases for V and 2 bases for J; bases not matched to a gene: 8. The CDR3 length is 14 residues. Germline CDR1 DFQATT, CDR2 SNEGSKA (reference sequence). CDR3: CSEGDREWNYGYTF. The CDR3 DNA reads TGCAGTGAAGGGGACAGGGAATGGAACTATGGCTACACCTTC.

This sequence joins TRBV6-6 and TRBJ1-1, with 7 bases matching TRBD1. This CDR3 is 16 amino acids long. Germline-derived CDR1 and CDR2 are MNHNY and SVGAGI (reference sequence). V was pared by 4 bases and J by 4 bases, with 12 bases of the junction left unmatched. CDR3 sequence reads: CASSFGATGKGTEAFF. The CDR3 DNA reads as TGTGCCAGCAGTTTTGGGGCGACAGGGAAGGGCACTGAAGCTTTCTTT.

The chain carries TRBV10-3 and TRBJ2-5; TRBD2 matches at 9 bases. The germline gives CDR1 ENHRY, CDR2 SYGVKD. The CDR3 contains 15 residues. Unmatched junction bases numbered 6, after V lost 6 bases and J lost 1 base. This CDR3 is CAIRSAGGIQETQYF. CDR3 nucleotides: TGTGCCATCAGATCGGCGGGGGGGATCCAAGAGACCCAGTACTTC.

Written as DNA, the CDR3 is TGTGCCAGCAGTCTAATGGGCGGACAGGGGGGAGAGACCCAGTACTTC. Encoded protein: CASSLMGGQGGETQYF. The chain has TRBV2 and TRBJ2-5; 10 bases map to TRBD1. Trimming cost V 5 bases and J 4 bases; bases outside gene matches: 10. This CDR3 contains 16 residues. Germline assignment: CDR1 SNHLY and CDR2 FYNNEI.

The chain is built from TRBV5-4 and TRBJ2-2, with a tentative D call TRBD2 (6 bases). Per germline, CDR1 SGHNT and CDR2 YYREEE (reference sequence). This CDR3 is 14 amino acids long. Trimming took off 4 bases at V and 6 bases at J, with 13 bases between the two ends. CDR3 sequence (DNA): TGTGCCAGCAGCGGAGGGCAGGGAGCCGGGGAGCTGTTTTTT. It is translated as CASSGGQGAGELFF.

The chain joins TRBV7-2 to TRBJ2-7; 10 bases fit TRBD1. The CDR3 covers 16 residues. CDR1 is SGHTA and CDR2 is FQGNSA in the germline V gene. V lost 1 base to trimming and J lost 6 bases; unmatched junction nucleotides: 9. The CDR3 nucleotides are TGTGCCAGCAGCTTAGATCCCGGGGACAGGGGAGGCGAGCAGTACTTC. Residues: CASSLDPGDRGGEQYF.

Ten or more counts support this clonotype. The chain is built from TRBV7-2 and TRBJ2-1, with TRBD2 matching over 8 bases. Germline values: CDR1 SGHTA, CDR2 FQGNSA. J was trimmed by 0 bases and V by 2 bases; bases with no gene match: 0. The CDR3 extends over 15 amino acids. In nucleotides, the CDR3 is TGTGCCAGCAGCTTACGGGGGGGCTCCTACAATGAGCAGTTCTTC. Translated: CASSLRGGSYNEQFF.

The chain combines TRBV3-1 with TRBJ1-6; 10 bases fit TRBD1. V shed 0 bases, J shed 12 bases, and the junction held 5 bases outside the gene matches. There are 15 residues in the CDR3. CDR1 and CDR2 from the germline V gene are LGHDT and YNNKEL (reference sequence). The CDR3: CASSQDWTGGIPLHF. The CDR3 region has the DNA TGTGCCAGCAGCCAAGATTGGACAGGGGGGATACCCCTCCACTTT.

J is TRBJ2-7 and V is TRBV4-1; D is ambiguous. Germline V lookup: CDR1 MGHRA, CDR2 YSYEKL. Deletions cut 3 bases from V and 4 bases from J, with 10 bases between. This CDR3 has 13 residues. DNA of the CDR3: TGCGCCAGCAGCCATAAGGACGGGTACGAGCAGTACTTC. Translation gives CASSHKDGYEQYF.

This clonotype appeared a few times. The V call is TRBV7-8, the J call TRBJ2-1; D is unclear. The CDR3 is made up of 14 amino acids. V was shortened by 5 bases and J by 2 bases, with 10 bases between the two germline ends. Germline V gene lookup returns CDR1 SGHVS and CDR2 FQNEAQ. CDR3 residues: CASSRTNPYNEQFF. For the CDR3, the DNA is TGTGCCAGCAGCCGAACGAATCCCTACAATGAGCAGTTCTTC.

This chain joins TRBV6-6 and TRBJ2-5; D perhaps matches TRBD2 (6 bases). Trimming removed 1 base at V and 2 bases at J, with 11 bases between. The length of the CDR3 is 15 residues. CDR1 and CDR2 (germline): MNHNY, SVGAGI (reference sequence). CDR3 protein: CASSYWVSGQETQYF. The CDR3 DNA reads as TGTGCCAGCAGTTACTGGGTTAGCGGACAAGAGACCCAGTACTTC.

The CDR3 bases are TGTGCCAGCAGGCCTACAGGGCGCATTGAGCAGTTCTTC. Its translation is CASRPTGRIEQFF. The chain is built from TRBV6-2 or TRBV6-3 and TRBJ2-1; possible D gene TRBD1, 6 bases. This CDR3 comprises 13 residues. Germline lookup yields CDR1 MNHEY and CDR2 SVGEGT. Trimming removed 6 bases at V and 9 bases at J, with 15 bases between.

Only a few counts were recorded for this clonotype. J is TRBJ1-5 and V is TRBV7-2; D is unresolved. Trimming took 1 base from V and 2 from J, leaving 6 bases between them. CDR1 is SGHTA, CDR2 FQGNSA, per germline. The CDR3 extends over 14 amino acids. CDR3 region: CASSLDMGNQPQHF. In nucleotides, the CDR3 is TGTGCCAGCAGCTTAGATATGGGCAATCAGCCCCAGCATTTT. Filled out from reference TRBV7-2 and TRBJ1-5, the complete variable domain reads GAGVSQSPSNKVTEKGKDVELRCDPISGHTALYWYRQSLGQGLEFLIYFQGNSAPDKSGLPSDRFSAERTGGSVSTLTIQRTQQEDSAVYLCASSLDMGNQPQHFGDGTRLSIL.

This clonotype was observed a few times. The chain combines TRBV5-1 with TRBJ1-2; a weak D match, TRBD1 (5 bases). Deletions cut 0 bases from V and 6 bases from J, with 12 bases between. Germline-derived CDR1 and CDR2 are SGHRS and YFSETQ. The CDR3 extends over 14 amino acids. CDR3 DNA sequence: TGCGCCAGCAGCTTGGCCTCGGGGCTTGATGGCTACACCTTC. Translation: CASSLASGLDGYTF. Supplemented by reference TRBV5-1 and TRBJ1-2, the full variable domain reads KAGVTQTPRYLIKTRGQQVTLSCSPISGHRSVSWYQQTPGQGLQFLFEYFSETQRNKGNFPGRFSGRQFSNSRSEMNVSTLELGDSALYLCASSLASGLDGYTFGSGTRLTVV.

V and J are TRBV7-8 and TRBJ2-7, with TRBD1 as a possible D gene (5 bases). The CDR3 has 13 residues. V was cut by 3 bases and J by 6 bases, with 12 bases left in between. Germline-derived CDR1 and CDR2 are SGHVS and FQNEAQ. CDR3: CASSFTGPGEQYF. CDR3 bases: TGTGCCAGCAGCTTCACAGGACCCGGCGAGCAGTACTTC.

This clonotype was counted only a few times. This chain links TRBV12-3 or TRBV12-4 with TRBJ1-1, with unresolved D. The CDR3 loop spans 14 amino acids. V shed 3 bases and J shed 6 bases, with 14 bases lying between them. CDR3 protein: CASSFVITRAEAFF. The CDR3 DNA reads as TGTGCCAGCAGTTTTGTGATCACTCGGGCTGAAGCTTTCTTT.

This clonotype has more than one count but fewer than ten. This chain connects TRBV4-2 to TRBJ1-2, with D perhaps TRBD1 (5 bases). V gave up 0 bases and J gave up 2 bases, with 13 bases separating them. Germline CDR1 and CDR2: LGHNA and YNFKEQ. The CDR3 sequence is 16 residues long. As DNA, the CDR3 is TGTGCCAGCAGCCAAGAGAAATTATACAGGAACTATGGCTACACCTTC. As protein: CASSQEKLYRNYGYTF.

The chain couples TRBV14 to TRBJ1-1; no reliable D call. The CDR3 totals 15 residues. Trimming pared 1 base from V and 1 base from J, leaving 10 bases between. The germline CDR1 and CDR2 sequences are SGHDN and FVKESK. CDR3 sequence: CASSQGWASNTEAFF. CDR3 sequence (DNA): TGTGCCAGCAGCCAAGGTTGGGCCTCGAACACTGAAGCTTTCTTT.

This clonotype was seen repeatedly, ten times or more. The chain employs TRBV25-1 and TRBJ2-7; no firm D call. Between the trimmed V and J ends, which lost 4 bases and 0 bases, there was a span of 4 bases. This CDR3 has 12 amino acids. CDR1 and CDR2 from the germline V gene are MGHDK and SYGVNS. CDR3 loop: CASSGSSYEQYF. In nucleotides, the CDR3 is TGTGCCAGCAGTGGCAGCTCCTACGAGCAGTACTTC.

J is TRBJ1-5 and V is TRBV28; 10 bases match TRBD1. The V gene's germline CDR1 is MDHEN and CDR2 SYDVKM. Losses at the gene ends were 4 bases for V and 7 bases for J; bases not matched to a gene: 7. CDR3 length: 15 residues. Written as DNA, the CDR3 is TGTGCCAGCAGTTCAAGACAGGGGGCCCACCAGCCCCAGCATTTT. Translation gives CASSSRQGAHQPQHF.

The rearrangement joins TRBV6-6 to TRBJ1-5; TRBD1 matches 8 bases. The germline CDR1 and CDR2 sequences are MNHNY and SVGAGI (reference sequence). The CDR3 sequence is 16 residues long. The V segment lost 6 bases and the J segment 0 bases; nucleotides outside the gene matches: 7. CDR3 DNA: TGTGCCAGCAGCACCGACGACAGGGGTAGCAATCAGCCCCAGCATTTT. It specifies CASSTDDRGSNQPQHF.

The chain joins TRBV10-3 to TRBJ2-3; TRBD2 agrees at 13 bases. Germline V lookup: CDR1 ENHRY, CDR2 SYGVKD. The ends lost 8 bases at V and 3 bases at J; junction bases unmatched: 5. The CDR3 length is 15 residues. The CDR3: CAIALAGGPTDTQYF. In nucleotides, the CDR3 is TGTGCCATCGCACTAGCGGGGGGGCCTACAGATACGCAGTATTTT.